The source of this T cell receptor (beta chain) is a study of blood T cell repertoires in COVID-19. As for the study in general: Acute and convalescent COVID-19 samples came from the United States, Italy and Spain. T cells, B-cell-depleted T cells, or PBMCs provided the cDNA or gDNA that served as material.

Germline CDR1 is SNHLY and CDR2 is FYNNEI. V shed 5 bases, J shed 0 bases, and the junction held 3 bases outside the gene matches. The CDR3 is 15 residues long. Per the study methods: Amplification with reference gene primers provided the estimates of nucleated cell counts. Measured with immunoSEQ multiplex PCR; TCRdb has only the in-frame clones, and not every one. The V and J calls and clone size are taken from that table; D and trimming were inferred from the DNA. The sample lists approximately 150,000 clones; just over 85% were seen once. The V gene is TRBV2, the J gene TRBJ2-3; 9 positions match TRBD2. Material for sequencing was peripheral blood. This TCR was recovered from a man between 65 and 85 years old with acute or convalescent COVID-19. CDR3 nucleotide sequence: TGTGCCAGCAGTTCTAGCGGGACGAGCACAGATACGCAGTATTTT. Protein product: CASSSSGTSTDTQYF.